Each of the 18 T cell receptor beta chains below was sequenced from the same sample in a study of shared clonotypes between healthy human individuals. Sequencing was performed with immunoSEQ multiplex PCR; in TCRdb, only in-frame clones are kept and a portion is missing. The table records 2 million to 2.5 million clones, about 92% of them present only once. Naive CD8 cells were CD45RO-negative, positively selected for CCR7, excluding terminally differentiated effector memory CD45RA+ cells. The specimen was naive CD8+ T cells from PBMCs. These receptors all come from a man aged 18 to 29 in good health. Some clones in this sample may be carry-over from other donors' samples.

This clone occurred a few times. The chain joins TRBV28 to TRBJ1-1; TRBD1 matches at 7 bases. This CDR3 has 13 amino acids. Per germline, CDR1 MDHEN and CDR2 SYDVKM. J lost 6 bases, V lost 6 bases, and 7 bases had no gene match. CDR3 protein: CASRPTGRPEAFF. CDR3 in DNA: TGTGCCAGCAGACCGACAGGGAGGCCTGAAGCTTTCTTT.

This clone was counted only a few times. The chain is built from TRBV4-1 and TRBJ1-1; D may be TRBD1 (5 bases). The CDR3 runs to 14 residues. V lost 1 base, J lost 7 bases, and 13 bases lay in between. In germline, CDR1 is MGHRA, CDR2 YSYEKL. The chain's CDR3 is CASSQVRDGGEAFF. The CDR3 DNA reads as TGCGCCAGCAGCCAAGTTCGGGACGGAGGTGAAGCTTTCTTT.

V gene TRBV28 combines with J gene TRBJ2-2, with TRBD1 identical over 7 bases. This CDR3 is built from 16 residues. V gave up 1 base and J gave up 1 base; unmatched junction bases: 3. Germline assignment: CDR1 MDHEN and CDR2 SYDVKM. The CDR3 DNA follows: TGTGCCAGCAGTTTATTACAGGGGTGGAACACCGGGGAGCTGTTTTTT. It is translated as CASSLLQGWNTGELFF.

The chain links TRBV18 to TRBJ1-1; D call uncertain. V lost 5 bases to trimming and J lost 0 bases, with 4 bases between them. CDR1 is KGHSH, CDR2 LQKENI, per germline. The CDR3 is made up of 12 amino acids. DNA of the CDR3: TGTGCCAGCTCAGGTATGAACACTGAAGCTTTCTTT. Protein sequence: CASSGMNTEAFF.

J is TRBJ2-3 and V is TRBV5-1, with TRBD1 as a possible D gene (5 bases). The V gene lost 1 base and the J gene lost 0 bases, with 24 bases spanning the gap. From germline, CDR1 is SGHRS and CDR2 YFSETQ. This CDR3 contains 20 residues. The CDR3 DNA reads TGCGCCAGCAGCTTGTACTCGCGCACCGTGGGGCGGTCTAGCACAGATACGCAGTATTTT. It codes for CASSLYSRTVGRSSTDTQYF.

The J gene is TRBJ1-3, the V gene TRBV30, with 7 bases matching TRBD1. J lost 2 bases, V lost 2 bases, and 0 bases had no gene match. The CDR3 is 13 amino acids. The germline gives CDR1 GTSNPN, CDR2 SVGIG (reference sequence). CDR3 bases: TGTGCCTGGAGTACAGGGGCTGGAAACACCATATATTTT. This translates into CAWSTGAGNTIYF.

The chain joins TRBV6-6 to TRBJ2-7, with D hard to call. Germline CDR1 MNHNY, CDR2 SVGAGI (reference sequence). Trimming took 5 bases from V and 5 from J, leaving 7 bases between them. The CDR3 spans 11 residues. The DNA of the CDR3 is TGTGCCAGCAGTCCTCAGGACGAGCAGTACTTC. This translates into CASSPQDEQYF.

The chain couples TRBV6-6 to TRBJ2-7, with no clear D. The CDR3 contains 14 residues. The germline V gene has CDR1 MNHNY and CDR2 SVGAGI (reference sequence). Trimming pared 2 bases from V and 3 bases from J, leaving 11 bases between. This CDR3 is CASSYAAEIYEQYF. The CDR3 DNA is TGTGCCAGCAGTTACGCGGCGGAGATCTACGAGCAGTACTTC.

V usage is TRBV13 and J usage is TRBJ2-5; 9 bases align to TRBD1. The CDR3 spans 15 residues. Germline CDR1 and CDR2: PRHDT and FYEKMQ (reference sequence). V lost 1 base and J lost 2; bases outside the gene matches: 2. The CDR3 sequence is CASSLAGQGQETQYF. CDR3 sequence (DNA): TGTGCCAGCAGCTTAGCGGGACAGGGACAAGAGACCCAGTACTTC.

The J gene is TRBJ2-1, the V gene TRBV28; D is perhaps TRBD2 (6 bases). This CDR3 contains 15 residues. V was pared by 6 bases and J by 5 bases, with 17 bases between. CDR1 is MDHEN, CDR2 SYDVKM, per germline. CDR3 in amino acids: CASSSGGEFDNEQFF. The CDR3 DNA follows: TGTGCCAGCAGCTCCGGGGGAGAGTTTGACAATGAGCAGTTCTTC.

The chain is built from TRBV28 and TRBJ2-3, with no clear D. CDR1 MDHEN and CDR2 SYDVKM come from the germline V gene. CDR3 length: 15 amino acids. The V end lost 6 bases, the J end lost 0 bases, and 13 bases lay between the germline ends. CDR3: CASRVGESSTDTQYF. CDR3 DNA sequence: TGTGCCAGCAGGGTGGGCGAATCTAGCACAGATACGCAGTATTTT.

The gene calls are TRBV27 and TRBJ1-5; weak D call: TRBD1 (5 bases). The CDR3 runs 14 residues. Germline V gene lookup returns CDR1 MNHEY and CDR2 SMNVEV (reference sequence). V lost 7 bases to trimming and J lost 6 bases, with 16 bases between them. For the CDR3, the DNA is TGTGCCAGCACCATGGGGGGAGGAGGTCAGCCCCAGCATTTT. This gives the protein CASTMGGGGQPQHF.

This rearrangement joins TRBV19 to TRBJ1-1, with 7 nucleotides matching TRBD1. Germline-derived CDR1 and CDR2 are LNHDA and SQIVND (reference sequence). CDR3 length: 16 amino acids. Unmatched junction bases numbered 8, after V lost 1 base and J lost 3 bases. As DNA, the CDR3 is TGTGCCAGTAGTATAGGACAGGGAGTTGCCGACACTGAAGCTTTCTTT. This encodes CASSIGQGVADTEAFF.

CDR3: CASSWEGGSSYEQYF. Here the CDR3 DNA reads TGTGCCAGCAGTTGGGAGGGGGGGAGTTCCTACGAGCAGTACTTC. J is TRBJ2-7 and V is TRBV6-6; D may be TRBD2 (7 bases). CDR1 is MNHNY and CDR2 is SVGAGI in the germline V gene (reference sequence). V gave up 4 bases and J gave up 1 base, with 14 bases separating them. The CDR3 runs 15 residues.

The J gene is TRBJ2-7, the V gene TRBV9, with 7 bases identical to TRBD1. The CDR3 loop spans 15 amino acids. Unmatched junction bases numbered 9, after V lost 4 bases and J lost 2 bases. Per germline, CDR1 SGDLS and CDR2 YYNGEE. Here the CDR3 reads CASSPRQGEAYEQYF. The CDR3 DNA is TGTGCCAGCAGCCCCCGTCAGGGGGAAGCCTACGAGCAGTACTTC.

The gene calls are TRBV19 and TRBJ2-3; weak D call: TRBD2 (5 bases). The ends were cut back, 8 bases at V and 3 bases at J, with 18 bases in the middle. The germline V gene has CDR1 LNHDA and CDR2 SQIVND (reference sequence). This CDR3 has 15 residues. DNA for the CDR3: TGTGCCAGTTCTTGGGCAAGAACGGGAACAGATACGCAGTATTTT. Translating it yields CASSWARTGTDTQYF.

The CDR3 region is CSVQWTSGRAVEQFF. The CDR3 DNA reads as TGCAGCGTACAATGGACTAGCGGGAGGGCTGTTGAGCAGTTCTTC. The rearrangement uses TRBV29-1 and TRBJ2-1; 15 bases fit TRBD2. The CDR3 has 15 residues. Unmatched junction bases numbered 9, after V lost 6 bases and J lost 9 bases. Germline V gene sequence: CDR1 SQVTM, CDR2 ANQGSEA.

The rearrangement links TRBV12-5 to TRBJ2-7, with 9 bases matching TRBD1. J lost 4 bases, V lost 4 bases, and 8 bases had no gene match. Germline V gene data show CDR1 as LGHNT and CDR2 as FRNRAP. The CDR3 is 15 amino acids. CDR3 region: CASGSWTGDSYEQYF. The CDR3 nucleotides read TGTGCTAGTGGTTCCTGGACAGGGGACTCATACGAGCAGTACTTC.